This entry concerns a single T cell receptor (beta chain). This sample stems from a study of blood T cell repertoires in COVID-19. Overall study: Sites in the United States, Italy and Spain provided acute and convalescent COVID-19 samples. Sources were T cells, B-cell-depleted T cells, or PBMCs; the material itself was cDNA or gDNA.

Germline V gene sequence: CDR1 LGHNA, CDR2 YSLEER. The CDR3 extends over 13 amino acids. Trimming removed 5 bases from V and 5 bases from J; junction bases left unmatched: 2. Under the authors' procedure: For nucleated cells, counts were estimated from reference gene primer amplification. Profiled with immunoSEQ multiplex PCR; TCRdb holds only in-frame clones, not every one. The DNA was the basis for D and trimming; V, J and clone size are from that table. Among some 110,000 clones listed, 90% were seen once. This sequence was found in a human donor with active COVID-19. The donor label of this sample is uncertain. Source material: peripheral blood. This chain links TRBV4-3 with TRBJ2-2; 7 bases are a match to TRBD2. CDR3 DNA: TGCGCCAGCAGCGTACTAGCGACCGGGGAGCTGTTTTTT. As protein: CASSVLATGELFF.